This T cell receptor (beta chain) comes out of a study of shared clonotypes between healthy human individuals. Trimming pared 6 bases from V and 0 bases from J, leaving 2 bases between. CDR3 length: 11 residues. Germline assignment: CDR1 KGHSH and CDR2 LQKENI. This clone turned up a few times. This specimen includes other DNA sequences encoding the same CDR3. Clones were read by immunoSEQ multiplex PCR, and TCRdb kept only the in-frame ones, dropping some. The profile shows approximately 2.1 million clones, over 85% of them singletons. The chain uses TRBV18 and TRBJ2-5; no clear D gene. This TCR was sampled from a man aged 18 to 30 in good health. Some clones in this sample may be carry-over from other donors' samples. Sequenced input: naive CD4+ T cells from PBMCs. Subset denoted: CD45RA+ positively selected. CDR3 residues: CASSYQETQYF. The CDR3 DNA follows: TGTGCCAGCTCTTACCAAGAGACCCAGTACTTC.